Listed below are T cell receptor beta chains from one sample, sequenced in a study of CXCR3-negative and CXCR3-positive naive CD8 T cells. With the 5' RACE reads reprocessed, TCRdb shows one record per CDR3 protein and no DNA. In all, the sample yields 150,000 or so distinct CDR3 sequences. Material for sequencing was naive CXCR3+ CD8+ T cells from blood. These TCRs come from a human donor in good health. Some clones in this sample may be carry-over from other donors' samples. The CDR3 runs from the conserved cysteine through the conserved F or W. Fields, in order: V gene, CDR3 length, J gene, CDR3 protein.

v_gene: TRBV25-1; len: 16; j_gene: TRBJ1-4; CDR3aa: CASSGQGGRPNEKLFF
v_gene: TRBV5-1; len: 15; j_gene: TRBJ2-7; CDR3aa: CASSQPDVLGYEQYF
v_gene: TRBV13; len: 14; j_gene: TRBJ2-5; CDR3aa: CASSQSRETYEQYF
v_gene: TRBV29-1; len: 13; j_gene: TRBJ2-7; CDR3aa: CSVLPGPGNEQYF
v_gene: TRBV25-1; len: 15; j_gene: TRBJ2-7; CDR3aa: CASSELGTGFDEQYF
v_gene: TRBV28; len: 15; j_gene: TRBJ2-7; CDR3aa: CASRGTGGESYEQYF
v_gene: TRBV28; len: 14; j_gene: TRBJ1-1; CDR3aa: CASSFGAVNTEAFF
v_gene: TRBV5-1; len: 16; j_gene: TRBJ2-7; CDR3aa: CASSEGQGTRGYEQYF
v_gene: TRBV5-1; len: 15; j_gene: TRBJ2-7; CDR3aa: CASSLWGVSSYEQYF
v_gene: TRBV6-2/TRBV6-3; len: 11; j_gene: TRBJ1-1; CDR3aa: CATEKGFDAFF
v_gene: TRBV29-1; len: 14; j_gene: TRBJ2-7; CDR3aa: CSVRLPGVSYEQYF
v_gene: TRBV11-2; len: 14; j_gene: TRBJ2-1; CDR3aa: CASSRAEGRNEQFF
v_gene: TRBV20-1; len: 15; j_gene: TRBJ2-1; CDR3aa: CSARAGTSGYHEQFF
v_gene: TRBV21-1; len: 18; j_gene: TRBJ1-6; CDR3aa: CASSKNRTPSKYNSPLHF
v_gene: TRBV7-7; len: 14; j_gene: TRBJ1-1; CDR3aa: CASSPAGTGSEAFF
v_gene: TRBV7-9; len: 12; j_gene: TRBJ2-7; CDR3aa: CASSSKSYEQYF
v_gene: TRBV29-1; len: 16; j_gene: TRBJ2-3; CDR3aa: CSVEDKEAGREDTQYF
v_gene: TRBV5-5; len: 15; j_gene: TRBJ2-7; CDR3aa: CASSWVLSLSYEQYF
v_gene: TRBV2; len: 13; j_gene: TRBJ2-7; CDR3aa: CASTNDRSYEQYF
v_gene: TRBV19; len: 13; j_gene: TRBJ2-1; CDR3aa: CASSMTQYNEQFF
v_gene: TRBV7-9; len: 18; j_gene: TRBJ1-4; CDR3aa: CASSLAGPGLLWNEKLFF
v_gene: TRBV29-1; len: 15; j_gene: TRBJ2-3; CDR3aa: CSVVPGGAVADTQYF
v_gene: TRBV2; len: 13; j_gene: TRBJ2-2; CDR3aa: CAIRQGDTGELFF
v_gene: TRBV5-1; len: 12; j_gene: TRBJ1-1; CDR3aa: CASSPDSTEAFF
v_gene: TRBV20-1; len: 13; j_gene: TRBJ2-5; CDR3aa: CSARVWGQETQYF
v_gene: TRBV13; len: 16; j_gene: TRBJ2-2; CDR3aa: CASSLPSSGPTGELFF
v_gene: TRBV7-9; len: 12; j_gene: TRBJ2-7; CDR3aa: CASSTKNYEQYF
v_gene: TRBV5-5; len: 14; j_gene: TRBJ2-7; CDR3aa: CASSLEGHPYEQYF
v_gene: TRBV7-9; len: 15; j_gene: TRBJ1-2; CDR3aa: CASSPVTGGGYGYTF
v_gene: TRBV29-1; len: 11; j_gene: TRBJ2-1; CDR3aa: CSDLSYNEQFF
v_gene: TRBV6-2/TRBV6-3; len: 14; j_gene: TRBJ2-1; CDR3aa: CASSTSGFYNEQFF
v_gene: TRBV5-6; len: 15; j_gene: TRBJ2-1; CDR3aa: CASSTGTSSYNEQFF
v_gene: TRBV19; len: 15; j_gene: TRBJ2-2; CDR3aa: CASRALDANTGELFF
v_gene: TRBV5-1; len: 17; j_gene: TRBJ2-1; CDR3aa: CASSLELAGGSYNEQFF
v_gene: TRBV29-1; len: 12; j_gene: TRBJ1-1; CDR3aa: CSAGQLNTEAFF
v_gene: TRBV15; len: 12; j_gene: TRBJ1-2; CDR3aa: CATRGNSDGYTF
v_gene: TRBV4-1; len: 17; j_gene: TRBJ1-5; CDR3aa: CASSHPGQGDSNQPQHF
v_gene: TRBV29-1; len: 13; j_gene: TRBJ2-4; CDR3aa: CSVKAGRQDIQYF
v_gene: TRBV7-9; len: 12; j_gene: TRBJ2-7; CDR3aa: CASSPKGYEQYF
v_gene: TRBV28; len: 16; j_gene: TRBJ2-5; CDR3aa: CASSWTLGGASETQYF
v_gene: TRBV2; len: 15; j_gene: TRBJ2-1; CDR3aa: CASSEAVLGYNEQFF
v_gene: TRBV12-3/TRBV12-4; len: 13; j_gene: TRBJ1-2; CDR3aa: CASRGGEDYGYTF